This T cell receptor (beta chain) was found in a study of blood T cells in healthy people across ages. A sample-barcoded 5' primer and a J-beta primer mix were used in a second PCR of roughly 7 to 12 cycles. TCRdb re-derived calls from the 5' RACE reads in MiXCR, one entry per CDR3 protein. The sample contains around 700,000 distinct CDR3 sequences, 20% to 25% of which appear only once. Study-level results: Since the PBMCs were unsorted, naive and antigen-experienced cells could not be conclusively compared.

In regard to this clonotype: Its antigen is not identified.

Looked up from germline, CDR1 is SGDLS and CDR2 is YYNGEE. This CDR3 spans 15 amino acids. The same specimen was also included in a second study, on T cells of mothers and their children.

Sequencing was performed on blood. The receptor's source is a boy between 10 and 17 years old in good health. This sequence joins TRBV9 and TRBJ2-5; 7 positions agree with TRBD1. The J call may be mistaken, given a closer DNA end match to TRBJ2-7. The CDR3 loop is CASSVLPGQAYEQYF. The CDR3 coding sequence is TGTGCCAGCAGCGTGTTACCTGGACAGGCCTACGAGCAGTACTTC.